Listed below are T cell receptor beta chains from one sample, sequenced in a study of CD8 T cells in ankylosing spondylitis. In TCRdb, the 5' RACE reads were re-called with MiXCR into one record per CDR3 protein. Seen here are 150,000 to 200,000 distinct CDR3 sequences, 15% to 20% observed once, and the top ten hold 4.3%. The sample comprised blood, either unsorted or a sorted T cell fraction (not recorded which). These receptors all come from a male donor aged 10-29 years with ankylosing spondylitis or in good health (not recorded which). CDR3s include the opening cysteine and the closing phenylalanine or tryptophan. A D gene is named only where the DNA matches it firmly. The listing skips clone size in some rows; elsewhere it reads once, few, many or a size class.

clone size: many; D gene: TRBD1; V gene: TRBV20-1; J gene: TRBJ2-5; CDR3 protein: CSARVPGTDKETQYF; CDR3 DNA: TGCAGTGCTAGGGTCCCCGGGACAGACAAAGAGACCCAGTACTTC
clone size: NA; D gene: NA; V gene: TRBV7-2; J gene: TRBJ2-1; CDR3 protein: CASSLSDNEQFF; CDR3 DNA: TGTGCCAGCAGCTTAAGCGACAATGAGCAGTTCTTC
clone size: NA; D gene: NA; V gene: TRBV20-1; J gene: TRBJ2-1; CDR3 protein: CSAAEASGPEGDEQFF; CDR3 DNA: TGCAGTGCCGCAGAGGCTAGCGGTCCTGAGGGGGATGAGCAGTTCTTC
clone size: many; D gene: NA; V gene: TRBV5-1; J gene: TRBJ2-1; CDR3 protein: CASSLVGRGAYNEQFF; CDR3 DNA: TGCGCCAGCAGCTTGGTGGGCAGGGGGGCCTACAATGAGCAGTTCTTC
clone size: many; D gene: TRBD2; V gene: TRBV20-1; J gene: TRBJ2-5; CDR3 protein: CSARTSGRETQYF; CDR3 DNA: TGCAGTGCTAGGACTAGCGGGAGAGAGACCCAGTACTTC
clone size: many; D gene: TRBD1; V gene: TRBV25-1; J gene: TRBJ2-1; CDR3 protein: CASSDRGSYNEQFF; CDR3 DNA: TGTGCCAGCAGCGACAGGGGCTCCTACAATGAGCAGTTCTTC
clone size: many; D gene: TRBD2; V gene: TRBV5-1; J gene: TRBJ2-1; CDR3 protein: CASRIQAGGINEQFF; CDR3 DNA: TGCGCCAGCAGGATCCAAGCGGGAGGTATCAATGAGCAGTTCTTC
clone size: many; D gene: NA; V gene: TRBV11-2; J gene: TRBJ2-5; CDR3 protein: CASSLDAGRETQYF; CDR3 DNA: TGTGCCAGCAGCTTAGACGCCGGAAGGGAGACCCAGTACTTC
clone size: NA; D gene: NA; V gene: TRBV21-1; J gene: TRBJ2-1; CDR3 protein: CASQQCNEQFF; CDR3 DNA: TGTGCCAGCCAGCAATGCAATGAGCAGTTCTTC
clone size: NA; D gene: TRBD1; V gene: TRBV20-1; J gene: TRBJ1-6; CDR3 protein: CSARDRRPDSPLHF; CDR3 DNA: TGCAGTGCTCGGGACAGACGCCCTGATTCACCCCTCCACTTT
clone size: once; D gene: NA; V gene: TRBV20-1; J gene: TRBJ2-1; CDR3 protein: CSARFEARYNEQFF; CDR3 DNA: TGCAGTGCTAGATTCGAGGCGCGCTACAATGAGCAGTTCTTC
clone size: many; D gene: TRBD2; V gene: TRBV18; J gene: TRBJ2-3; CDR3 protein: CASSRWPPAGASTDTQYF; CDR3 DNA: TGTGCCAGCTCGCGCTGGCCCCCAGCGGGAGCGAGCACAGATACGCAGTATTTT
clone size: many; D gene: TRBD1; V gene: TRBV12-5; J gene: TRBJ2-5; CDR3 protein: CASALTTGAGGTQYF; CDR3 DNA: TGTGCTAGCGCTCTAACTACAGGGGCCGGAGGGACCCAGTACTTC
clone size: many; D gene: NA; V gene: TRBV4-1; J gene: TRBJ2-3; CDR3 protein: CASSQEGLSTDTQYF; CDR3 DNA: TGCGCCAGCAGCCAAGAAGGGTTAAGCACAGATACGCAGTATTTT
clone size: NA; D gene: TRBD1; V gene: TRBV5-1; J gene: TRBJ2-3; CDR3 protein: CASSLQQGARDTQYF; CDR3 DNA: TGCGCCAGCAGCTTGCAACAGGGGGCAAGAGATACGCAGTATTTT
clone size: many; D gene: TRBD1; V gene: TRBV6-5; J gene: TRBJ2-3; CDR3 protein: CASRTGTGLHF; CDR3 DNA: TGTGCCAGCAGAACCGGGACAGGGTTACATTTT
clone size: many; D gene: NA; V gene: TRBV28; J gene: TRBJ1-2; CDR3 protein: CASSPVQSNYGYTF; CDR3 DNA: TGTGCCAGCAGTCCCGTACAGAGTAACTATGGCTACACCTTC
clone size: many; D gene: NA; V gene: TRBV20-1; J gene: TRBJ1-2; CDR3 protein: CSARDGGKYGYTF; CDR3 DNA: TGCAGTGCTAGAGATGGGGGAAAGTATGGCTACACCTTC
clone size: NA; D gene: NA; V gene: TRBV7-6; J gene: TRBJ2-2; CDR3 protein: CASSLGLRGRSTGELFF; CDR3 DNA: TGTGCCAGCAGCTTAGGGCTCAGGGGAAGATCCACCGGGGAGCTGTTTTTT
clone size: many; D gene: TRBD1; V gene: TRBV7-9; J gene: TRBJ1-2; CDR3 protein: CASSLGLETTSTGDRTF; CDR3 DNA: TGTGCCAGCAGCTTGGGACTGGAAACAACCTCCACGGGGGACAGGACCTTC
clone size: many; D gene: TRBD1; V gene: TRBV7-2; J gene: TRBJ2-2; CDR3 protein: CASSSTGGYTGELFF; CDR3 DNA: TGTGCCAGCAGCTCGACAGGGGGTTACACCGGGGAGCTGTTTTTT
clone size: many; D gene: NA; V gene: TRBV3-1; J gene: TRBJ2-1; CDR3 protein: CASSQGLASYTF; CDR3 DNA: TGTGCCAGCAGCCAAGGATTAGCGAGTTATACCTTC